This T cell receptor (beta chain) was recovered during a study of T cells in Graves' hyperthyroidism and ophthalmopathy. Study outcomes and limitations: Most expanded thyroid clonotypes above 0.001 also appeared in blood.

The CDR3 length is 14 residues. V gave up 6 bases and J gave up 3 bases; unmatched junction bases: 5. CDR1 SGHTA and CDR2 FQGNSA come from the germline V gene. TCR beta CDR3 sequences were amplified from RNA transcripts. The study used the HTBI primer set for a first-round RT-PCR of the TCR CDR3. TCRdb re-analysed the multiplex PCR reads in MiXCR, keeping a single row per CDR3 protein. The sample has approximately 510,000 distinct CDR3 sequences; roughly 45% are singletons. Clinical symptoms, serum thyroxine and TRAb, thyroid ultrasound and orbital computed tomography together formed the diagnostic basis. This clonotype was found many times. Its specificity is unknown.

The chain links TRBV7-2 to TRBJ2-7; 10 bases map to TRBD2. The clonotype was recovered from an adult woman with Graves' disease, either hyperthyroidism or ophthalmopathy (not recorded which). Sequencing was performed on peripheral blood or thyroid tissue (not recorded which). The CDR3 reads CASSSTSGNYEQYF. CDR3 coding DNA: TGTGCCAGCAGTTCCACTAGCGGGAACTACGAGCAGTACTTC.